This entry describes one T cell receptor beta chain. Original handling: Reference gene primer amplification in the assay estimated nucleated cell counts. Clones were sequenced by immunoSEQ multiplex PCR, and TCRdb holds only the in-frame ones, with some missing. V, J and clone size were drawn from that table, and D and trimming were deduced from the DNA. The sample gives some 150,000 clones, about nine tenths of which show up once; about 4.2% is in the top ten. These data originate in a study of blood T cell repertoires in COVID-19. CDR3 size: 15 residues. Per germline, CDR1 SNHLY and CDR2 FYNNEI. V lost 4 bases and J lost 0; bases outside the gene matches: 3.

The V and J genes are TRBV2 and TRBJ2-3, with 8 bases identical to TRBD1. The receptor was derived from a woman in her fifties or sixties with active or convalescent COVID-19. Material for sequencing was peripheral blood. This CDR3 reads CASSGGQGSTDTQYF. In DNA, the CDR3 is TGTGCCAGCAGTGGAGGACAGGGTAGCACAGATACGCAGTATTTT. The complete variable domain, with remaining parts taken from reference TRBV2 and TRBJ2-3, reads EPEVTQTPSHQVTQMGQEVILRCVPISNHLYFYWYRQILGQKVEFLVSFYNNEISEKSEIFDDQFSVERPDGSNFTLKIRSTKLEDSAMYFCASSGGQGSTDTQYFGPGTRLTVL.